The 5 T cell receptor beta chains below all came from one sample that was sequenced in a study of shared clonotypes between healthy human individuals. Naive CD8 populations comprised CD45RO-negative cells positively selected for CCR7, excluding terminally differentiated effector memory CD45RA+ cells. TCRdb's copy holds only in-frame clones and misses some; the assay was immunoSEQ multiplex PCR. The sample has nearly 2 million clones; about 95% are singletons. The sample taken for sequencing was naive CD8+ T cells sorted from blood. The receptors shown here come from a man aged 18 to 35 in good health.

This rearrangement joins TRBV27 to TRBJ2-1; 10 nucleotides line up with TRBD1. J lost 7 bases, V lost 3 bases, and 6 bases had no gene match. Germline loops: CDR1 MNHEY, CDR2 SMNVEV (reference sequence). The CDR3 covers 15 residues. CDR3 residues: CASSLGTGAENEQFF. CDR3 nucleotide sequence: TGTGCCAGCAGTTTGGGGACAGGGGCGGAGAATGAGCAGTTCTTC.

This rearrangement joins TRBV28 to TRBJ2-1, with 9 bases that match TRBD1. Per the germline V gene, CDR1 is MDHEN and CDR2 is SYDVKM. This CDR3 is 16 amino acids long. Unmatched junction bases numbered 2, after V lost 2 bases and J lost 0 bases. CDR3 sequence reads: CASSLRTGASYNEQFF. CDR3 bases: TGTGCCAGCAGTTTAAGGACAGGGGCCTCCTACAATGAGCAGTTCTTC. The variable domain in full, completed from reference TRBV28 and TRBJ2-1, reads DVKVTQSSRYLVKRTGEKVFLECVQDMDHENMFWYRQDPGLGLRLIYFSYDVKMKEKGDIPEGYSVSREKKERFSLILESASTNQTSMYLCASSLRTGASYNEQFFGPGTRLTVL.

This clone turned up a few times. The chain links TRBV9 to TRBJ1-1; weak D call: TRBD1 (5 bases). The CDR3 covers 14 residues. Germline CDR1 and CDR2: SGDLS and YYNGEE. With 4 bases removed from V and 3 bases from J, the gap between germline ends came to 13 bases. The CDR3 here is CASSQGEGDTEAFF. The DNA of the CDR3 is TGTGCCAGCAGCCAAGGGGAAGGGGACACTGAAGCTTTCTTT.

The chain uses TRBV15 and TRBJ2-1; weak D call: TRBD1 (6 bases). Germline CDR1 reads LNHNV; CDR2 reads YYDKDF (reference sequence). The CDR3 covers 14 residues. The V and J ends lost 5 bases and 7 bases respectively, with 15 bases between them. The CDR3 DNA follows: TGTGCCACCAGCCCCAGACTGGGGGCTAATGAGCAGTTCTTC. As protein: CATSPRLGANEQFF.

CDR3 bases: TGTGCCAGCAGTTTACCCATTTCCGGGACAGCCTATTCCTACGAGCAGTACTTC. Encoded protein: CASSLPISGTAYSYEQYF. The gene calls are TRBV28 and TRBJ2-7; 7 bases agree with TRBD1. Germline CDR1 reads MDHEN; CDR2 reads SYDVKM. Losses at the gene ends were 2 bases for V and 1 base for J; bases not matched to a gene: 14. CDR3 length: 18 amino acids.